These 13 T cell receptor beta chains came from one sample sequenced in a study of OX40 agonist ivuxolimab in advanced cancers. The repertoire was sequenced with immunoSEQ multiplex PCR; TCRdb's copy has only in-frame clones and lacks some. The sample lists around 72,000 clones, roughly nine tenths occurring once. The material sequenced was CD4+ or CD8+ T cells sorted from blood, taken in a trial of the OX40 agonist ivuxolimab. The receptors derive from an adult with an advanced solid tumor such as melanoma, head and neck, liver or kidney cancer.

This chain connects TRBV7-3 to TRBJ2-1; 7 bases match TRBD1. CDR1 is SGHTA and CDR2 is FQGTGA in the germline V gene. V shed 4 bases and J 8 bases; nucleotides not matched to a gene: 5. This CDR3 contains 13 residues. The CDR3 protein is CASSSRGGDEQFF. The CDR3 nucleotides are TGTGCCAGCAGCTCCAGAGGGGGCGATGAGCAGTTCTTC.

The rearrangement links TRBV11-3 to TRBJ2-3; 9 bases match TRBD2. Germline-derived CDR1 and CDR2 are SGHNT and YENEEA. The CDR3 totals 17 residues. The trim removed 1 base at V and 8 bases at J, leaving 13 bases unmatched. The DNA of the CDR3 is TGTGCCAGCAGCTTAGCGGGGAGTAGCGGGGGAGGTGGTACGCAGTATTTT. This translates into CASSLAGSSGGGGTQYF.

The chain links TRBV10-3 to TRBJ1-4; TRBD1 matches 7 bases. Germline values: CDR1 ENHRY, CDR2 SYGVKD. V shed 2 bases, J shed 4 bases, and the junction held 1 base outside the gene matches. This CDR3 is built from 14 residues. CDR3 DNA: TGTGCCATCAGTGAGGGACAGGATAATGAAAAACTGTTTTTT. Translating it yields CAISEGQDNEKLFF.

J is TRBJ2-5 and V is TRBV4-2, with 9 positions matching TRBD2. The V gene end was trimmed by 1 base and the J gene end by 4 bases; junction bases not matched to a gene: 4. This CDR3 comprises 15 residues. CDR1 and CDR2 (germline): LGHNA, YNFKEQ. For the CDR3, the DNA is TGTGCCAGCAGCCAAGCGCGGGGGGGCGGAGAGACCCAGTACTTC. It yields the protein CASSQARGGGETQYF.

The chain is built from TRBV7-9 and TRBJ2-6, with D uncertain. Per the germline V gene, CDR1 is SEHNR and CDR2 is FQNEAQ (reference sequence). The CDR3 runs to 18 residues. V was cut by 3 bases and J by 0 bases, with 15 bases left in between. DNA of the CDR3: TGTGCCAGCAGCTTGGGCACTTTCATCCGCTCTGGGGCCAACGTCCTGACTTTC. This sequence encodes CASSLGTFIRSGANVLTF.

The J gene is TRBJ1-4, the V gene TRBV19, with D tentatively TRBD1 (5 bases). The germline V and J ends were trimmed by 1 base and 3 bases, with 9 bases remaining between them. The CDR3 has 15 amino acids. Germline V gene lookup returns CDR1 LNHDA and CDR2 SQIVND (reference sequence). In nucleotides, the CDR3 is TGTGCCAGTAGTATAGGGGGCAGGTCTAATGAAAAACTGTTTTTT. Translation: CASSIGGRSNEKLFF. The variable domain in full, with the rest retrieved from reference TRBV19 and TRBJ1-4, is DGGITQSPKYLFRKEGQNVTLSCEQNLNHDAMYWYRQDPGQGLRLIYYSQIVNDFQKGDIAEGYSVSREKKESFPLTVTSAQKNPTAFYLCASSIGGRSNEKLFFGSGTQLSVL.

This chain's CDR3 is CASSYRVLDTQYF. In nucleotides, the CDR3 is TGTGCCAGCAGTTACCGCGTCCTCGATACGCAGTATTTT. V usage is TRBV6-5 and J usage is TRBJ2-3; D call uncertain. Per the germline V gene, CDR1 is MNHEY and CDR2 is SVGAGI. Trimming left V 2 bases short and J 6 bases short, with 9 bases between. CDR3 length: 13 residues.

The gene calls are TRBV11-3 and TRBJ2-5; no reliable D call. Germline V gene lookup returns CDR1 SGHNT and CDR2 YENEEA. The CDR3 is 14 amino acids. V dropped 1 base and J dropped 5 bases, with 11 bases sitting between them. CDR3 coding DNA: TGTGCCAGCAGCTTAGGAGGCATCCCGGAGACCCAGTACTTC. It specifies CASSLGGIPETQYF.

V gene TRBV19 combines with J gene TRBJ2-1; TRBD1 agrees at 8 bases. Per germline, CDR1 LNHDA and CDR2 SQIVND (reference sequence). V was clipped by 6 bases and J by 8 bases; unmatched bases: 9. There are 14 residues in the CDR3. The DNA for the CDR3 is TGTGCCAGTAGCACCCGGGACAGGCTCGATGAGCAGTTCTTC. Protein: CASSTRDRLDEQFF.

As concerns this clone: This may stem from a read error, because a much larger clone lies one nucleotide away. The sample has other DNA sequences that encode this CDR3 too. The chain recombines TRBV29-1 with TRBJ2-2; maybe TRBD1 (6 bases). Per the germline V gene, CDR1 is SQVTM and CDR2 is ANQGSEA. The CDR3 is 14 residues long. CDR3 nucleotides: TGCAGCGTCCCCGGGACACTTTTTACCGGGGAACTGTTTTTT. This sequence encodes CSVPGTLFTGELFF.

The V call is TRBV5-4, the J call TRBJ2-3; 8 bases match TRBD2. CDR3 length equals 15 residues. Trimming removed 2 bases from V and 1 base from J; junction bases left unmatched: 3. In germline, CDR1 is SGHNT, CDR2 YYREEE (reference sequence). This chain's CDR3 is CASSLTSGRTDTQYF. DNA for the CDR3: TGTGCCAGCAGCTTAACTAGCGGCCGCACAGATACGCAGTATTTT. The full variable domain, with the rest looked up from reference TRBV5-4 and TRBJ2-3, is ETGVTQSPTHLIKTRGQQVTLRCSSQSGHNTVSWYQQALGQGPQFIFQYYREEENGRGNFPPRFSGLQFPNYSSELNVNALELDDSALYLCASSLTSGRTDTQYFGPGTRLTVL.

J is TRBJ1-5 and V is TRBV6-1; tentatively, D is TRBD1 (5 bases). The germline V and J ends were trimmed by 2 bases and 4 bases, with 6 bases remaining between them. The CDR3 runs to 13 residues. Germline CDR1 and CDR2: MNHNS and SASEGT. The CDR3 region is CASSERGNQPQHF. The DNA of the CDR3 is TGTGCCAGCAGTGAAAGGGGAAATCAGCCCCAGCATTTT.

This sequence joins TRBV7-3 and TRBJ1-5; possible D gene TRBD1, 5 bases. The germline V gene has CDR1 SGHTA and CDR2 FQGTGA. V dropped 2 bases and J dropped 1 base, with 12 bases sitting between them. CDR3 size: 16 residues. The CDR3 protein is CASSLGRTPSNQPQHF. The CDR3 coding sequence is TGTGCCAGCAGCTTAGGGCGGACACCAAGCAATCAGCCCCAGCATTTT. The variable domain in full, with the rest retrieved from reference TRBV7-3 and TRBJ1-5, is GAGVSQTPSNKVTEKGKYVELRCDPISGHTALYWYRQSLGQGPEFLIYFQGTGAADDSGLPNDRFFAVRPEGSVSTLKIQRTERGDSAVYLCASSLGRTPSNQPQHFGDGTRLSIL.